Listed here are 15 T cell receptor beta chains from one sample, sequenced in a study of cytomegalovirus exposure and HLA in healthy donors. Primers: 60 Vbeta forward and 13 Jbeta reverse. Clones were read by immunoSEQ multiplex PCR, and TCRdb kept only the in-frame ones, dropping some. Here the sample spans 110,000 or so clones, approximately 80% being singletons. Sample: PBMCs. The receptor source for this set is a young woman in good health and CMV-seropositive.

The chain recombines TRBV30 with TRBJ1-2, with D hard to call. Germline values: CDR1 GTSNPN, CDR2 SVGIG (reference sequence). The CDR3 has 13 amino acids. V was shortened by 3 bases and J by 4 bases, with 12 bases between the two germline ends. The CDR3 reads CAWRPTDFYGYTF. CDR3 in DNA: TGTGCCTGGAGGCCCACTGATTTCTATGGCTACACCTTC.

The rearrangement uses TRBV30 and TRBJ1-5, with 9 bases lining up with TRBD1. The V segment lost 6 bases and the J segment 0 bases; nucleotides outside the gene matches: 15. Germline V gene data show CDR1 as GTSNPN and CDR2 as SVGIG (reference sequence). The CDR3 consists of 18 residues. CDR3 in DNA: TGTGCCTGCACTCCGGGACAGGGATTGGGGTATAGCAATCAGCCCCAGCATTTT. Translation: CACTPGQGLGYSNQPQHF.

The chain uses TRBV5-6 and TRBJ1-2, with 7 bases aligning to TRBD1. Germline V lookup: CDR1 SGHDT, CDR2 YYEEEE. The CDR3 is 15 residues long. The V and J ends lost 4 bases and 12 bases, in that order; junction bases with no gene match: 18. In DNA, the CDR3 is TGTGCCAGCAGCAGAGGGACAGACCCTCGTCGGCTGCACACCTTC. This gives the protein CASSRGTDPRRLHTF.

The V call is TRBV9, the J call TRBJ2-7; 12 nucleotides line up with TRBD2. The CDR3 extends over 14 amino acids. Per germline, CDR1 SGDLS and CDR2 YYNGEE. Trimming removed 0 bases from V and 5 bases from J; junction bases left unmatched: 0. CDR3 DNA: TGTGCCAGCAGCGTAGGACTAGCGGGAGACGAGCAGTACTTC. Protein: CASSVGLAGDEQYF.

V and J are TRBV11-2 and TRBJ1-1; D is unclear. Germline V gene data show CDR1 as SGHAT and CDR2 as FQNNGV. With 4 bases removed from V and 5 bases from J, the gap between germline ends came to 14 bases. The CDR3 covers 14 residues. CDR3 nucleotides: TGTGCCAGCAGCTCCCCTGCCCCCGGGACTGAAGCTTTCTTT. It is translated as CASSSPAPGTEAFF.

The rearrangement joins TRBV6-1 to TRBJ1-2, with TRBD1 matching over 8 bases. The CDR3 is 14 amino acids. Germline values: CDR1 MNHNS, CDR2 SASEGT. V lost 6 bases, J lost 1 base, and 4 bases stayed unmatched. The chain's CDR3 is CASSDGQGNYGYTF. The CDR3, as DNA: TGTGCCAGCAGCGACGGACAGGGTAACTATGGCTACACCTTC.

CDR3: CASSWLDSEDEQFF. The CDR3 nucleotides are TGCGCCAGCAGCTGGTTGGACAGTGAGGATGAGCAGTTCTTC. The gene calls are TRBV5-1 and TRBJ2-1, with D maybe TRBD1 (6 bases). The CDR3 is 14 residues long. Germline V CDR1 and CDR2: SGHRS, YFSETQ. V was clipped by 3 bases and J by 8 bases, with 15 bases between them.

The chain combines TRBV18 with TRBJ2-2, with D unclear. The CDR3 length is 14 residues. Trimming stripped 6 bases from V and 5 bases from J, with 13 bases between. The germline gives CDR1 KGHSH, CDR2 LQKENI. The CDR3 nucleotides read TGTGCCAGCTCGCCCGAGTTGTATACCGGGGAGCTGTTTTTT. This sequence encodes CASSPELYTGELFF.

The chain has TRBV6-1 and TRBJ1-1; D remains ambiguous. This CDR3 comprises 14 residues. Germline V lookup: CDR1 MNHNS, CDR2 SASEGT. V shed 4 bases and J shed 0 bases, with 9 bases lying between them. CDR3 sequence: CASSVTTLNTEAFF. The CDR3 DNA is TGTGCCAGCAGTGTCACGACACTGAACACTGAAGCTTTCTTT.

V and J are TRBV2 and TRBJ2-3; D is uncertain. CDR1 and CDR2 from the germline V gene are SNHLY and FYNNEI. This CDR3 has 14 amino acids. V lost 6 bases to trimming and J lost 1 base, with 11 bases between them. CDR3 residues: CASRTGLGTDTQYF. In DNA form, the CDR3 reads TGTGCCAGCAGGACTGGCCTCGGCACAGATACGCAGTATTTT.

V gene TRBV18 combines with J gene TRBJ1-5; TRBD1 might be the D (5 bases). V lost 5 bases to trimming and J lost 11 bases, with 10 bases between them. CDR1 is KGHSH, CDR2 LQKENI, per germline. The CDR3 loop spans 11 amino acids. The CDR3 nucleotides are TGTGCCAGCTCATGGGAAGGGGCCCAGCATTTT. Translation gives CASSWEGAQHF.

The chain carries TRBV9 and TRBJ1-1, with a tentative D call TRBD1 (5 bases). Germline CDR1 is SGDLS and CDR2 is YYNGEE. Deletions cut 0 bases from V and 1 base from J, with 10 bases between. This CDR3 is 15 amino acids long. The CDR3 loop reads CASSVGGQGNTEAFF. CDR3 in DNA: TGTGCCAGCAGCGTAGGTGGACAAGGGAACACTGAAGCTTTCTTT.

The chain uses TRBV13 and TRBJ1-3, with D possibly TRBD1 on 5 matching bases. CDR1 is PRHDT, CDR2 FYEKMQ, per germline (reference sequence). Deletions cut 3 bases from V and 0 bases from J, with 9 bases between. This CDR3 region has 15 residues. This CDR3 reads CASSLGLSSGNTIYF. CDR3 DNA sequence: TGTGCCAGCAGCTTGGGACTTAGCTCTGGAAACACCATATATTTT.

The chain joins TRBV27 to TRBJ1-1; 7 nucleotides agree with TRBD1. The CDR3 length is 12 residues. Per the germline V gene, CDR1 is MNHEY and CDR2 is SMNVEV (reference sequence). V lost 1 base to trimming and J lost 8 bases; unmatched junction nucleotides: 1. CDR3 loop: CASSLLQGEAFF. The CDR3 DNA reads as TGTGCCAGCAGTTTATTACAGGGGGAAGCTTTCTTT.

The chain combines TRBV6-6 with TRBJ2-7; D possibly corresponds to TRBD1 (6 bases). Germline CDR1 and CDR2: MNHNY and SVGAGI (reference sequence). V dropped 6 bases and J dropped 3 bases, with 18 bases sitting between them. This CDR3 comprises 15 residues. CDR3 loop: CASSQPGQGIYEQYF. The CDR3 coding sequence is TGTGCCAGCAGCCAACCGGGACAAGGGATCTACGAGCAGTACTTC.